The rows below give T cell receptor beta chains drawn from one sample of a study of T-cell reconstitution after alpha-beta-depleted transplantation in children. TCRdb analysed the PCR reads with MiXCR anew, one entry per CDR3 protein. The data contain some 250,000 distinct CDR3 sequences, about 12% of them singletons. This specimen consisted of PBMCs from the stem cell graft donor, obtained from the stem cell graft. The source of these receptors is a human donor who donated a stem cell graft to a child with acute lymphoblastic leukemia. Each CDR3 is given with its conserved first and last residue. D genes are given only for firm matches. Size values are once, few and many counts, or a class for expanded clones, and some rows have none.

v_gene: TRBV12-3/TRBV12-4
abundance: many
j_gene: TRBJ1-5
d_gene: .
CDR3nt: TGTGCCAGCAGTTCGACGGGACGGATGAATCAGCCCCAGCATTTT
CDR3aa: CASSSTGRMNQPQHF

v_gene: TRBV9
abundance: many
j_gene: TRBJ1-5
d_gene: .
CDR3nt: TGTGCCAGCAGCGCGGCCGGTCACAGCAATCAGCCCCAGCATTTT
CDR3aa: CASSAAGHSNQPQHF

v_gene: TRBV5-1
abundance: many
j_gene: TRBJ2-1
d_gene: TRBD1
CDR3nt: TGCGCCAGCAGCTCCGGACAGGAAAACAATGAGCAGTTCTTC
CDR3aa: CASSSGQENNEQFF

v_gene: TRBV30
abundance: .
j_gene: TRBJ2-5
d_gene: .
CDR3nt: TGTGCCTGGAGTCGGACTGTTAACCAAGAGACCCAGTACTTC
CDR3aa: CAWSRTVNQETQYF

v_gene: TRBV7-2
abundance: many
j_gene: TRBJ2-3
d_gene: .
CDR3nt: TGTGCCACCCCGGGAAAAACAGATACGCAGTATTTT
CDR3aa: CATPGKTDTQYF

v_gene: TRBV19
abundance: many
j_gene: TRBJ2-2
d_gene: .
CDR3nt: TGTGCCAGTAAAGGAGGGGCCAGCCCGAACACCGGGGAGCTGTTTTTT
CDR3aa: CASKGGASPNTGELFF

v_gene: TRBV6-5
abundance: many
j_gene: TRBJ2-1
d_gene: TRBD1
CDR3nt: TGTGCCAGCAGGGGCGGGACAGGTAACAATGAGCAGTTCTTC
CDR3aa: CASRGGTGNNEQFF

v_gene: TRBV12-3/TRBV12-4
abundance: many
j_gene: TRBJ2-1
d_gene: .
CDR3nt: TGTGCCAGCAGTTTAGGACGGGGATACAATGAGCAGTTCTTC
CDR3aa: CASSLGRGYNEQFF

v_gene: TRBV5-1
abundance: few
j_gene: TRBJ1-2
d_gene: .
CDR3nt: TGCGCCAGCAGCCCGGACAGTCTCTATGGCTACACCTTC
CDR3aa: CASSPDSLYGYTF

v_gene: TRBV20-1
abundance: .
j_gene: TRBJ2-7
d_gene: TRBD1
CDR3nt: TGCAGTGCTCCCCGGGACAGGGGTGGGTACGAGCAGTACTTC
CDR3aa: CSAPRDRGGYEQYF

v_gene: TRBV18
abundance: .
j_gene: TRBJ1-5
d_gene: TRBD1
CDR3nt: TGTGCCAGCTCCCGAGGACAGGGAAGGCAGCCCCAGCATTTT
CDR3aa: CASSRGQGRQPQHF

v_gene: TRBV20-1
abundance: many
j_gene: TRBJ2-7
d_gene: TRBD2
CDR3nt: TGCAGTGCAGGAACTAGCGGGAGGCTCGGACAGTACTTC
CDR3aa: CSAGTSGRLGQYF

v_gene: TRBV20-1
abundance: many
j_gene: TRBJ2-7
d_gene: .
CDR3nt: TGCAGTGCCAACACTGCCTCCCGGGAAAGGTATTACTACGAGCAGTACTTC
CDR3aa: CSANTASRERYYYEQYF

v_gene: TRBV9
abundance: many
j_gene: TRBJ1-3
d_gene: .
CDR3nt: TGTGCCAGCAGCCGAGGACAGAGCTCTGGAAACACCATATATTTT
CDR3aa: CASSRGQSSGNTIYF

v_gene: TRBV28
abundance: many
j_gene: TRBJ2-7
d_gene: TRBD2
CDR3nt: TGTGCCAGCAGTACCCTCGGGCCCGGGACTAGCGGGGTTGGCCGCGAGCAGTACTTC
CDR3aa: CASSTLGPGTSGVGREQYF

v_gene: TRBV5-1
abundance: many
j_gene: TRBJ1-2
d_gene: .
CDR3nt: TGCGCCAGCAGGCGGTGGGATGATGGCTACACCTTC
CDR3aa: CASRRWDDGYTF

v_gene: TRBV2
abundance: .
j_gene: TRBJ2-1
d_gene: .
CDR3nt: TGTGCCAGCAGGAGGGGGGCCAATGAGCAGTTCTTC
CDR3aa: CASRRGANEQFF

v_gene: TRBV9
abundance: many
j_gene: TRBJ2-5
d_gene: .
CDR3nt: TGTGCCAGCAGCGCCTCTGGCGGGGTGGGGGAGACCCAGTACTTC
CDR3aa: CASSASGGVGETQYF

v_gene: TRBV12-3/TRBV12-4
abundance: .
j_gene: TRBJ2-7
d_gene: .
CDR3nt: TGTGCCAGCCTGGGGGGGGCTTACTACGAGCAGTACTTC
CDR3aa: CASLGGAYYEQYF

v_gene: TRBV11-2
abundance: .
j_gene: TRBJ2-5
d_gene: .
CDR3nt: TGTGCCAGCAGCTTTTACCGGACGTTTCAGGGGACCCAAGAGACCCAGTACTTC
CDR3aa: CASSFYRTFQGTQETQYF

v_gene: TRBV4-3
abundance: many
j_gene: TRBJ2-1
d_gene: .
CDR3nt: TGCGCCAGCAGCCGCGAGGGCGGGTACTCCTACAATGAGCAGTTCTTC
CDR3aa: CASSREGGYSYNEQFF

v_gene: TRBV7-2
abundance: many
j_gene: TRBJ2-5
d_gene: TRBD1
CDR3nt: TGTGCCAGCAGCCCAGTACTGGACAGGACAGGGACCCAGTACTTC
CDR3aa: CASSPVLDRTGTQYF

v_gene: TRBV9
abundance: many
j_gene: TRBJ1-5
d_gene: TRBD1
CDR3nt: TGTGCCAGCAGCCCCAACCCGGGACAGAATCAGCCCCAGCATTTT
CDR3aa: CASSPNPGQNQPQHF

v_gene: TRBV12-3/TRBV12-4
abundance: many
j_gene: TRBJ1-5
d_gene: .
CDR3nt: TGTGCCAGCAGTCCAGGACCGTTGAATCAGCCCCAGCATTTT
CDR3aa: CASSPGPLNQPQHF

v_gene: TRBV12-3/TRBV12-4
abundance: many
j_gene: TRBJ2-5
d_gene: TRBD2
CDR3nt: TGTGCCAGCAGTTCCGGGACTAGCGGGGGAGAGACCCAGTACTTC
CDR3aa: CASSSGTSGGETQYF

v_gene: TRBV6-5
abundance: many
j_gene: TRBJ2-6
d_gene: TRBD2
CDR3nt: TGTGCCAGCAGTTATAGCGGGGGGGCCTCTGGGGCCAACGTCCTGACTTTC
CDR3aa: CASSYSGGASGANVLTF

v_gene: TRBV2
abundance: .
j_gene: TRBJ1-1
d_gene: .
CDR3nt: TGTGCCAGCAGTGAGGTCCAGAGGACTGAAGCTTTCTTT
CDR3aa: CASSEVQRTEAFF

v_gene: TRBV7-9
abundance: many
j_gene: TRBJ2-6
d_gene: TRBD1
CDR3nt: TGTGCCAGCTACAGACAGGGGCCCTTAGCTGGGGCCAACGTCCTGACTTTC
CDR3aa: CASYRQGPLAGANVLTF

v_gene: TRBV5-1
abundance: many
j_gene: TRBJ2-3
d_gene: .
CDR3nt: TGCGCCAGCAGCTTGGGTTCGGAAGATACGCAGTATTTT
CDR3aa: CASSLGSEDTQYF

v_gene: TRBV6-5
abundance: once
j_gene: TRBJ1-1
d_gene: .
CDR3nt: TGTGCCAGCAGTTACGCACAGCAAGCTTTCTTT
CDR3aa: CASSYAQQAFF

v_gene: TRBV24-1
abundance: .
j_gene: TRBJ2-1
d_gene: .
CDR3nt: TGTGCCACCAGTGATCCCACTGAGGGGACAAGCCCCTCCAATGAGCAGTTCTTC
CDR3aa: CATSDPTEGTSPSNEQFF

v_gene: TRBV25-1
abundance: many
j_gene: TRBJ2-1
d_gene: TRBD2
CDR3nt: TGTGCCAGCAGCTTAGCGGGAGGTTATTACAATGAGCAGTTCTTC
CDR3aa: CASSLAGGYYNEQFF

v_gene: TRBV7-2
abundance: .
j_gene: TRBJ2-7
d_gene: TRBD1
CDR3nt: TGTGCCAGCAGCTTTACAGGGGGCGCCGACTACGAGCAGTACTTC
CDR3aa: CASSFTGGADYEQYF

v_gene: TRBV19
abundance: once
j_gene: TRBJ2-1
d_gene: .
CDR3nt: TGTGCCAGTAGTCCGGGGACTTCTGGCAATGAGCAGTTCTTC
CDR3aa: CASSPGTSGNEQFF

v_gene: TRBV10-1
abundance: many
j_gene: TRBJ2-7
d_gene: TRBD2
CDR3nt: TGCGCCAGCAGTGGTCAGCGGGGGGGCTCCTACGAGCAGTACTTC
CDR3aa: CASSGQRGGSYEQYF

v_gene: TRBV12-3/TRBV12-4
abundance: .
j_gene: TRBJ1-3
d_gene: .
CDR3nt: TGTGCCAGCAGTTTTGGGCATGCGTCCTCTGGAAACACCATATATTTT
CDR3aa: CASSFGHASSGNTIYF

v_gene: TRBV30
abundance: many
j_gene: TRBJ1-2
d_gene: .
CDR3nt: TGTGCCTGGAGTGGACCTTTTGGCTACACCTTC
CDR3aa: CAWSGPFGYTF

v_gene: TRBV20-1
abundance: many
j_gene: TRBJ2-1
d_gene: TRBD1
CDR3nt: TGCAGTGCTAAGGAGGGACAGGGGATAGCGAGCTCCTACAATGAGCAGTTCTTC
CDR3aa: CSAKEGQGIASSYNEQFF

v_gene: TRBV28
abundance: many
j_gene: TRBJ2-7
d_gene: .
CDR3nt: TGTGCCAGCAGTCAAACAGGGAGGCCCTACGAGCAGTACTTC
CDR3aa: CASSQTGRPYEQYF

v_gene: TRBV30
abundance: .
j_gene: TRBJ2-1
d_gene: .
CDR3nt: TGTGCCTGGTCCCTAGGGGAGACGTTGAACTTC
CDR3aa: CAWSLGETLNF

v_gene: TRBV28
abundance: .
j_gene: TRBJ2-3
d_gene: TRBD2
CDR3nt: TGTGCCAGCAGTCTACGCCCCGGGACTAGCAGATACGTTCAGTATTTT
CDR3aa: CASSLRPGTSRYVQYF

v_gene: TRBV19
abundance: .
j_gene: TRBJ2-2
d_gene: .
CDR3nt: TGTGCCAGTAGTATAGTGGGGGCCGGGGAGCTGTTTTTT
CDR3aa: CASSIVGAGELFF

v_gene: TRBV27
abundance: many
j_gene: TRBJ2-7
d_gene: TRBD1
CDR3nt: TGTGCCAGCAGTCCCGGGACAGCCTACGAGCAGTACTTC
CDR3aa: CASSPGTAYEQYF

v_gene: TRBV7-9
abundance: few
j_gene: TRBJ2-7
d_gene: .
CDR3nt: TGTGCCAGCAGCCCTTTGCTCGGGCAGGGAACCTACGAGCAGTACTTC
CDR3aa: CASSPLLGQGTYEQYF

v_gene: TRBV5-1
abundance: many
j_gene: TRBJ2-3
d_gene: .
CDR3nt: TGCGCCAGCAGCTTGGCGAAGCTAGTATTAGATGAGGATACGCAGTATTTT
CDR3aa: CASSLAKLVLDEDTQYF

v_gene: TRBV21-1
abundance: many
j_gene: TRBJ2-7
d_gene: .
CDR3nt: TGTGCCAGCAGCCCCGGGGAACGCGACAGCCACTACGAGCAGTACTTC
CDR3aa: CASSPGERDSHYEQYF

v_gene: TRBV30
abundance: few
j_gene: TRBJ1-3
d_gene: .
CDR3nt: TGTGCCTGGAGTGTAAGAACGAGCTCTGGAAACACCATATATTTT
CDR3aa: CAWSVRTSSGNTIYF

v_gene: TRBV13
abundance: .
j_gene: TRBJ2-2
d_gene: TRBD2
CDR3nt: TGTGCCAGCAGCCACGGGACTAGCGGGGATAACACCGGGGAGCTGTTTTTT
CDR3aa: CASSHGTSGDNTGELFF

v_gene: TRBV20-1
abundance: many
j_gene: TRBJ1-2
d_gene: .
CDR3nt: TGCAGTGCTACCCCCGGGACTAGCTATGGCTACACCTTC
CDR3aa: CSATPGTSYGYTF

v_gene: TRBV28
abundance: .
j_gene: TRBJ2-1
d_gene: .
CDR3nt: TGTGCCAGCAGCTTCAAGCGGGCGTTGGGTGATGAGCAGTTCTTC
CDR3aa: CASSFKRALGDEQFF

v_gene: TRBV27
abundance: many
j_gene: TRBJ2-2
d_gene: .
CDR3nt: TGTGCCAGCACCCCCATGACAGGCACCCCCGGGGAGCTGTTTTTT
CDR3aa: CASTPMTGTPGELFF

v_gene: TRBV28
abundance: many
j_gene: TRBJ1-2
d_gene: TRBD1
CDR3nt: TGTGCCAGCAGTTTGGGGGACAGGGCCTATGGCTACACCTTC
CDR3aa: CASSLGDRAYGYTF

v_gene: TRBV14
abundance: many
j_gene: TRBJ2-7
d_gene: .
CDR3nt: TGTGCCAGCAGCCGACGAAATCCAAGGGACGACGAGCAGTACTTC
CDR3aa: CASSRRNPRDDEQYF

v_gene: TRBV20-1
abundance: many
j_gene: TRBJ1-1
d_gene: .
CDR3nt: TGCAGTGCTAGGAGTCCCATGAACACTGAAGCTTTCTTT
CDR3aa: CSARSPMNTEAFF

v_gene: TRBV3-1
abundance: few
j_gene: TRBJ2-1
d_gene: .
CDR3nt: TGTGCCAGCAGCCAAGATACGATAGTCAATGAGCAGTTCTTC
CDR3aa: CASSQDTIVNEQFF